These T cell receptor beta chains were read from a single sample in a study of PD-1 blockade in classical Hodgkin lymphoma. Only in-frame clones appear in the TCRdb table, and some are missing; sequencing was by immunoSEQ multiplex PCR. Of 15,000 or so clones in the sample, approximately 80% are singletons; the top ten hold 1%. The specimen was CD4+ T cells from blood, collected at baseline. These receptors came from a human donor with classical Hodgkin lymphoma. CDR3s leave out the opening cysteine and the closing phenylalanine or tryptophan. Fields, in order: CDR3 protein, J gene, V gene.

ASSLGTGWYEQY | TRBJ2-7 | TRBV18
ASKIRVATGELF | TRBJ2-2 | TRBV6-1
ASSLYPARGANEKLF | TRBJ1-4 | TRBV5-5
ASSDETGIYGYT | TRBJ1-2 | TRBV25-1
ASSLGLGNIQY | TRBJ2-4 | TRBV7-2
ASSLGLLGQF | TRBJ2-1 | TRBV5-4
ASSLSPNTGELF | TRBJ2-2 | TRBV7-9
SDRQGTRQY | TRBJ2-3 | TRBV29-1
ASSSGQGADTQY | TRBJ2-3 | TRBV5-1
ASRRDRDYNYGYT | TRBJ1-2 | TRBV19
AISSRVGNLSTDTQY | TRBJ2-3 | TRBV10-3
ASSYSQGTEAF | TRBJ1-1 | TRBV6-5
ASSVGDQETQY | TRBJ2-5 | TRBV2
AISPNLGGGQGISTEAF | TRBJ1-1 | TRBV10-3
ASSLAEGSYGYT | TRBJ1-2 | TRBV7-2
SVERAYEQF | TRBJ2-1 | TRBV29-1
ASSLEAWGYNEQF | TRBJ2-1 | TRBV11-2
ASSPRGSYNSPLH | TRBJ1-6 | TRBV7-9
ASSRRDQPQH | TRBJ1-5 | TRBV7-3
ASSLLGQGAQY | TRBJ2-5 | TRBV7-2
ASSDQRYTDTQY | TRBJ2-3 | TRBV25-1
ASSIPAGYEQY | TRBJ2-7 | TRBV28
ASSLLPRGTNTEAF | TRBJ1-1 | TRBV5-4
ASTQQGIDNSPLH | TRBJ1-6 | TRBV5-5
ASSSDRGGGGYT | TRBJ1-2 | TRBV7-6
ASSPRRGGTYEQY | TRBJ2-7 | TRBV9
ASSNPKPHRGVNTEAF | TRBJ1-1 | TRBV19
ASSSPFIATYEQY | NA | TRBV7-2
ASSLAGFTEAF | TRBJ1-1 | TRBV5-1
ASSLTPTDYNSPLH | TRBJ1-6 | TRBV7-9
ASSPGTNSGANVLT | TRBJ2-6 | TRBV28
ASSLPRDNPFYEQY | TRBJ2-7 | TRBV21-1
ASKVTGLLDEQF | TRBJ2-1 | TRBV19
ASSGSQETQY | TRBJ2-5 | TRBV5-1
ASSRGGRDQETQY | TRBJ2-5 | TRBV4-3
ASNTPDRNYEQY | TRBJ2-7 | TRBV2
ASSLATGRTEAF | TRBJ1-1 | TRBV11-1
ASSIFGTGGIQPQH | TRBJ1-5 | TRBV19
ASSGVSLGVEAF | TRBJ1-1 | TRBV18
ASSPDLGVHTQY | TRBJ2-3 | TRBV18
ASSRGGPNTGELF | TRBJ2-2 | TRBV7-3